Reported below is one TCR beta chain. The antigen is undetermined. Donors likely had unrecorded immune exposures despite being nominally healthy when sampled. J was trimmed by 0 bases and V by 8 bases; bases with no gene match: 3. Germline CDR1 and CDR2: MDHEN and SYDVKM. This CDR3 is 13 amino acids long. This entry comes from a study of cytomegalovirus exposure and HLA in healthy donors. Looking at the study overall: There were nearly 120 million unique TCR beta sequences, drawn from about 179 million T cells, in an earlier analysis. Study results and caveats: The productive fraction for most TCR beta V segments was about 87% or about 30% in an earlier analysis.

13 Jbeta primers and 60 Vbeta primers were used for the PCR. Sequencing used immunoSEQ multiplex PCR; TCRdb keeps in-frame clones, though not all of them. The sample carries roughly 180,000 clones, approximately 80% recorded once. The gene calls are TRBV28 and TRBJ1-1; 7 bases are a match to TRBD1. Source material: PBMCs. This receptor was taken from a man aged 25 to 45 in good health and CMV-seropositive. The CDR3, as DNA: TGTGCCAGCCAGGGACAGCTGAACACTGAAGCTTTCTTT. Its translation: CASQGQLNTEAFF.